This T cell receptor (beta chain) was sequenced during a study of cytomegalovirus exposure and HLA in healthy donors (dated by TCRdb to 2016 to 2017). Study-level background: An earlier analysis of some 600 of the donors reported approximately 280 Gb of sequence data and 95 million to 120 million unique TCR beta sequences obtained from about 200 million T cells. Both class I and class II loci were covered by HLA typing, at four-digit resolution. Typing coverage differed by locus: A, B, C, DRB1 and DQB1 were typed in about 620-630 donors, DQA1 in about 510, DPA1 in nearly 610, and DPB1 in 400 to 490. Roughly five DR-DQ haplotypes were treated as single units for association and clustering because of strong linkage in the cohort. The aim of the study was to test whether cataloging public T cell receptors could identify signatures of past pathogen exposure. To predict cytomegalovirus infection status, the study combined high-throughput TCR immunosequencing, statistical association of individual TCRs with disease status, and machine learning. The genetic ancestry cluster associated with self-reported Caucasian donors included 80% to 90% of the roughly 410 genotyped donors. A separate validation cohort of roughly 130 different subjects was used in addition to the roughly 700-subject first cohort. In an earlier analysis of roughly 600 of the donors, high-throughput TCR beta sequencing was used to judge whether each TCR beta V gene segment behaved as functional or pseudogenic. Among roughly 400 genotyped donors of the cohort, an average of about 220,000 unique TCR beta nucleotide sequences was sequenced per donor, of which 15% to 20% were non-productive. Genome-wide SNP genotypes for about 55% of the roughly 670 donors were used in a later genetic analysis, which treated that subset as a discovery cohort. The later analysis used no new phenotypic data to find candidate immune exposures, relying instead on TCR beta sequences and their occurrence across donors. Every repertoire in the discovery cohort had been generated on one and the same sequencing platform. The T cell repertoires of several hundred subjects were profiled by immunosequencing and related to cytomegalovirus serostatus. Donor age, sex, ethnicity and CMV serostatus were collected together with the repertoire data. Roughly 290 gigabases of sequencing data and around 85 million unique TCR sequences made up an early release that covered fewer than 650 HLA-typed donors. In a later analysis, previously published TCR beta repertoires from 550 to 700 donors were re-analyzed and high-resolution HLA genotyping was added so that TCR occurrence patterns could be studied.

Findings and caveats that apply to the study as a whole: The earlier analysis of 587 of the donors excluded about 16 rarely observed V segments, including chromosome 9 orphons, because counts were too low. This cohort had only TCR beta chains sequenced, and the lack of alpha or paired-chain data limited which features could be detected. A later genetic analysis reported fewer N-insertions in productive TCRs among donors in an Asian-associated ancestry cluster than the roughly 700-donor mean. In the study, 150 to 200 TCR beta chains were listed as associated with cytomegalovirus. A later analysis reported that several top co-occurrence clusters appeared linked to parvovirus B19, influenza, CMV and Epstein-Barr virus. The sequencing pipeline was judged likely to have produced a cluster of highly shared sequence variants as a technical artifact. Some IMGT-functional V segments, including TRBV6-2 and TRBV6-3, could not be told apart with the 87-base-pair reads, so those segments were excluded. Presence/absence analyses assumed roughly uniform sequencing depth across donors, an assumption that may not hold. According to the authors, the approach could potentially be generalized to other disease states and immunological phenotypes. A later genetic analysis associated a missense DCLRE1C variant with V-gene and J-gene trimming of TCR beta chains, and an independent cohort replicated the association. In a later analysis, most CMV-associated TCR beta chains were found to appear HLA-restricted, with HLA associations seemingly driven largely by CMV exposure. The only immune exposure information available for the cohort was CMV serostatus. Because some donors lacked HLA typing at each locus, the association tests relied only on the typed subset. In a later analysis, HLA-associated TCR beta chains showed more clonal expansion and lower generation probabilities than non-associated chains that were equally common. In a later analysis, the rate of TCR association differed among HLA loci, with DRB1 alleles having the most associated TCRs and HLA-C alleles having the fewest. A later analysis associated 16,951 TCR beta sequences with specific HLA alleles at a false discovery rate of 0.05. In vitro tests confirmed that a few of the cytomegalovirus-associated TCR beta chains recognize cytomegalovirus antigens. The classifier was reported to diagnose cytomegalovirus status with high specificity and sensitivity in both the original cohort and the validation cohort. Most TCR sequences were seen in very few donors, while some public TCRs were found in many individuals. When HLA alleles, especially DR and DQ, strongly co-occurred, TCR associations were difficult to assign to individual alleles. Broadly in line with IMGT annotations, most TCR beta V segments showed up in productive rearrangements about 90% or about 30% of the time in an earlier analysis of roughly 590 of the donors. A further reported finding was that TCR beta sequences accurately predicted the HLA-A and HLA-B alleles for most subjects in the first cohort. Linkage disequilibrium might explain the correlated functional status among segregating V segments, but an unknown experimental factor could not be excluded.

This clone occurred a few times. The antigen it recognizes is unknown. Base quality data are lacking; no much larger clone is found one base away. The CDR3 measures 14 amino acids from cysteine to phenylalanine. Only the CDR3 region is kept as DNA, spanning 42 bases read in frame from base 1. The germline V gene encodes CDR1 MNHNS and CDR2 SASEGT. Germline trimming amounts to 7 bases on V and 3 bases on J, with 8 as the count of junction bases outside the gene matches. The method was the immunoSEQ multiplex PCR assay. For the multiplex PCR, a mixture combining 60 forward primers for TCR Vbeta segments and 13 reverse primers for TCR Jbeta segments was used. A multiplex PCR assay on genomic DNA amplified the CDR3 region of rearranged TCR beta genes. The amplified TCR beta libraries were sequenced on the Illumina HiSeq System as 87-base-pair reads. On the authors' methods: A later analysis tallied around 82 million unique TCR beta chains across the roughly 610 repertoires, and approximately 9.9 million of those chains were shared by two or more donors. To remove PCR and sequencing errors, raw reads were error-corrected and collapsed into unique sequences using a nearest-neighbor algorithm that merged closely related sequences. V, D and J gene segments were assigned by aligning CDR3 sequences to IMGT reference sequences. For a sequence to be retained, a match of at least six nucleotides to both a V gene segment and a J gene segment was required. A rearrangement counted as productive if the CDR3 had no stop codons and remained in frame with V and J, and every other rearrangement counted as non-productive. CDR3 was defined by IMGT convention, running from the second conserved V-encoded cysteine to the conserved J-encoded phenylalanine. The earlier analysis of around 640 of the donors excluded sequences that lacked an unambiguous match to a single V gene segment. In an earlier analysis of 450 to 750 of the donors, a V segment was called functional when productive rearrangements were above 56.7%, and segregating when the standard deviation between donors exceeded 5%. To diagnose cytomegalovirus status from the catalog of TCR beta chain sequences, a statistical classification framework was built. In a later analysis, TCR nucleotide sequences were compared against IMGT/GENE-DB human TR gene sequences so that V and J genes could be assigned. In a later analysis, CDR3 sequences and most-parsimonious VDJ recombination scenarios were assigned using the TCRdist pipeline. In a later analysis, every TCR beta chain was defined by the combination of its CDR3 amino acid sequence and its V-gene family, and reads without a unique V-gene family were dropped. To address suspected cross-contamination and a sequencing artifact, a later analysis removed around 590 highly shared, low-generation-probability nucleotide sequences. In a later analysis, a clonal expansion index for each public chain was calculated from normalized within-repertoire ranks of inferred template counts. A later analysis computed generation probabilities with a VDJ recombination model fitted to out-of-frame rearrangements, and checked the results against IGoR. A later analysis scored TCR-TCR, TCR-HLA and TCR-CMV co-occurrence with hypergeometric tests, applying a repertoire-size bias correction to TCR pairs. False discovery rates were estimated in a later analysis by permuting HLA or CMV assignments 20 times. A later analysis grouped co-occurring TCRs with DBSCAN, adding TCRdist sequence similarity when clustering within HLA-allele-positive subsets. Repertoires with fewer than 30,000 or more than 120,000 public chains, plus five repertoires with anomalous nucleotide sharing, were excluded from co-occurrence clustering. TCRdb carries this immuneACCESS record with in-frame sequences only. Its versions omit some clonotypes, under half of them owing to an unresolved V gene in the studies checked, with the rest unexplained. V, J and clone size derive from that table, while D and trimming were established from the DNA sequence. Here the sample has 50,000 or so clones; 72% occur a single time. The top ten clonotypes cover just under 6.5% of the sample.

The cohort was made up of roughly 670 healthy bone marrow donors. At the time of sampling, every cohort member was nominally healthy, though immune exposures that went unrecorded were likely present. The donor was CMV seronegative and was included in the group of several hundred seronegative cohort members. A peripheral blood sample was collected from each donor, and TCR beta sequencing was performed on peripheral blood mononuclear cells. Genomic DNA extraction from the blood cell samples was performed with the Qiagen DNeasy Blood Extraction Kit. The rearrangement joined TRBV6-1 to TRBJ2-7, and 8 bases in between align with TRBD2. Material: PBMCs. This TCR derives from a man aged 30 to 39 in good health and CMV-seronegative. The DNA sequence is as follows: TGTGCCAGCACCAAAGAACTAGCGGTCTACGAGCAGTACTTC. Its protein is CASTKELAVYEQYF.